This T cell receptor beta chain was documented in a study of OX40 agonist ivuxolimab in advanced cancers. For the study at large: Patients assigned to dose escalation were diagnosed with hepatocellular carcinoma, melanoma, renal cell or head and neck cancer. A male proportion of 82.7% was recorded, with mean age about 54 years and range about 23 to 80.

Germline V gene sequence: CDR1 LNHDA, CDR2 SQIVND (reference sequence). Trimming cost V 6 bases and J 2 bases; bases outside gene matches: 9. The CDR3 extends over 15 amino acids. Regarding this clone: As yet, its antigen is unknown.

Study-level findings and limits: Low normalized T-cell clonal expansion was additionally recorded for some nonresponders.

The repertoire was sequenced with immunoSEQ multiplex PCR; TCRdb's copy has only in-frame clones and lacks some. This table holds 65,000 to 90,000 clones, approximately 85% found once. This TCR came from an adult with an advanced solid tumor such as melanoma, head and neck, liver or kidney cancer. The rearrangement links TRBV19 to TRBJ2-7; 8 bases are shared with TRBD1. The sequences come from CD4+ or CD8+ T cells sorted from blood, collected in a trial of the OX40 agonist ivuxolimab. The CDR3: CASSRTGTMTYEQYF. The CDR3 DNA is TGTGCCAGTAGCCGGACAGGGACGATGACCTACGAGCAGTACTTC.